This section outlines one T cell receptor beta chain sequence together with its context. The antigen is unknown. The sample is drawn from a study of radiotherapy plus CTLA-4 blockade in lung cancer. The wider study: Objective responses emerged in under 20% of patients, and about 30% attained disease control. Overall study findings and caveats: In blood, early T cell clone dynamics reportedly predicted response best, together with interferon-beta. Radiotherapy plus ipilimumab was followed by expansion in blood of tumor-derived TCR clones.

Those with chemo-refractory metastatic non-small-cell lung cancer were treated with focal radiation combined with CTLA-4 blockade using ipilimumab. The repertoire was sequenced with immunoSEQ multiplex PCR; TCRdb's copy has only in-frame clones and lacks some. The sample includes some 110,000 clones, approximately 90% of them seen just once. The clonotype was recovered from a human donor with non-small cell lung cancer that progressed on radiotherapy plus ipilimumab. This specimen consisted of peripheral blood, obtained from a patient treated with radiotherapy plus ipilimumab.

CDR3 protein: CASFQFRDTFSTDTQYF. The CDR3 DNA reads TGTGCCAGCTTTCAATTTCGGGACACCTTTAGCACAGATACGCAGTATTTT. The genes are TRBV5-6 and TRBJ2-3, with D possibly being TRBD1 (6 bases). Germline V CDR1 and CDR2: SGHDT, YYEEEE. The germline V and J ends were trimmed by 7 bases and 0 bases, with 21 bases remaining between them. CDR3 size: 17 residues.